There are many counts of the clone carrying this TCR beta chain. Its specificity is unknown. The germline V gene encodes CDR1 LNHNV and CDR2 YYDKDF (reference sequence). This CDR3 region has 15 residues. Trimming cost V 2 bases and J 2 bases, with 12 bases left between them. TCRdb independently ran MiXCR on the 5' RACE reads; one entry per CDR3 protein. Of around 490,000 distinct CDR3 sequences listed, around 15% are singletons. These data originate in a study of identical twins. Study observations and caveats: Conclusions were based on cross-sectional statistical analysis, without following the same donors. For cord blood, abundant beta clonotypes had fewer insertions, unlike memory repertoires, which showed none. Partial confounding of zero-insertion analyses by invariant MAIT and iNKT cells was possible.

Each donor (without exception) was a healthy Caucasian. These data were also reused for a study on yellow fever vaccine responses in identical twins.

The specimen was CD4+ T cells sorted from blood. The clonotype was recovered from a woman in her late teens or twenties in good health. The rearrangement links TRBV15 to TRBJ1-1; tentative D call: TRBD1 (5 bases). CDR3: CATSRKQDLNTEAFF. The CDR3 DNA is TGTGCCACCAGCAGAAAACAGGACCTTAACACTGAAGCTTTCTTT.